One T cell receptor (beta chain) is described in this entry. Its antigen is unknown. The data were taken from a study of identical twins. This CDR3 has 15 amino acids. Per germline, CDR1 MDHEN and CDR2 SYDVKM. Unmatched junction bases numbered 12, after V lost 7 bases and J lost 7 bases. Template switching, a step in the protocol, added a universal primer site, and cDNA carried unique molecular identifiers. One entry per CDR3 protein results from TCRdb running MiXCR on the 5' RACE reads. The sample holds approximately 590,000 distinct CDR3 sequences, approximately 10% seen once. Study-wide results and caveats: High-abundance cord blood beta clonotypes had fewer insertions; memory repertoires showed none. Weaker excess twin sharing was observed in beta out-of-frame sequences. Invariant T cells like MAIT and iNKT could partly confound the zero-insertion analyses.

The same sample was also used in a study of yellow fever vaccine responses in identical twins.

The TCR sequence derives from a woman aged 18-29 years in good health. The genes are TRBV28 and TRBJ2-3; 9 positions agree with TRBD1. The sequencing sample was made of PBMCs. The CDR3: CASNFPGQGLNTQYF. DNA for the CDR3: TGTGCCAGCAATTTCCCGGGACAGGGATTGAATACGCAGTATTTT.